This paragraph covers one T cell receptor (beta chain) sequence. This clonotype was found many times. No cognate antigen has been identified for it. One base away there is no much larger clone; base qualities are not given. Stable Graves' hyperthyroidism was defined as the absence of progression to ophthalmopathy over 18 months of follow-up. Hyperthyroidism patients were newly diagnosed, had a disease duration of under 2 months, and were aged 18 to 65 years. Exclusion was applied to patients with uncontrolled infections, other autoimmune diseases, pregnancy or lactation. Diagnoses relied on clinical symptoms, serum thyroxine and TRAb, thyroid ultrasound and orbital computed tomography. PBMCs were isolated from about 9 ml of fresh peripheral blood by Ficoll-Paque density gradient centrifugation. Total RNA was extracted using Trizol reagent, and RNA quality was assessed on an Agilent 2100 Bioanalyzer.

The sample originates from a study of T cells in Graves' hyperthyroidism and ophthalmopathy (dated by TCRdb to the late 2010s). In terms of the full investigation: Peripheral blood samples were taken at the time of initial diagnosis, prior to any treatment. To identify TCR V-J signatures that set the groups apart, the researchers used a discovery cohort of 100 patients, made up of about 44 with Graves' ophthalmopathy and some 60 with stable Graves' hyperthyroidism. According to the paper, TCR Vbeta CDR3 sequencing was carried out on 135 peripheral blood samples, which came from around 43 ophthalmopathy, around 75 hyperthyroidism and roughly 17 progressor patients. Thyroid tissue and blood T-cell repertoires from six or seven Graves' hyperthyroidism patients were also compared in the study. The roughly 100 discovery patients were divided at random into training and test sets in a 7:3 ratio. An independent validation cohort of around 19 hyperthyroidism patients and approximately 17 patients who later progressed to ophthalmopathy tested prospective prediction of ophthalmopathy. After blood sampling, hyperthyroidism patients were treated with methimazole at a starting dose of 30 mg daily, and ophthalmopathy patients were treated with high-dose intravenous methylprednisolone.

Here is what the overall study found, with its caveats: Sample size was not statistically predetermined, and investigators were not blinded to group allocation. In validation, the model predicted progression to ophthalmopathy a median of about 6.8 months before onset, with 65% to 71% sensitivity and 72.22% specificity. Most expanded thyroid clonotypes (frequency above 0.001) were also detected in blood, suggesting blood repertoires may reflect thyroid immune responses. A model built on a 13 V-J signature distinguished ophthalmopathy from stable hyperthyroidism, reaching approximately 89% sensitivity and approximately 81% specificity in cross-validation and 80%/75% in testing.

The trim is 5 bases for V and 1 base for J, with a gap of 12 bases between the germline ends. From the germline V gene (reference sequence), CDR1 is DFQATT and CDR2 is SNEGSKA. From its cysteine to its phenylalanine, the CDR3 spans 13 amino acids. Only the CDR3 part of the read is kept: 39 bases, read in frame from the first base. The TCR beta CDR3 regions were amplified from RNA transcripts. For the first round of RT-PCR on the TCR CDR3, the HTBI primer set was used together with the Qiagen OneStep RT-PCR kit. Libraries were constructed in a second round of multiplex PCR, after which size selection and purification were performed. Libraries were sequenced paired-end with 100 bp reads on an Illumina HiSeq2000. The published analysis was carried out like this. SOAPnuke was used to process the raw data, throwing out any read that contained adapters or uncalled bases, had a mean Phred below 15, or lacked an exact constant-primer or identifier match. COPE v1.2.5 was used to merge the high-quality paired reads, and each unique nucleotide sequence was defined as a clonotype. MiTCR v1.1 was used to align clonotypes to the IMGT TRBV, TRBD and TRBJ reference segments. The analysis was restricted to V-J combinations with a frequency above 0.0001, which together covered over 99% of the repertoires. The TCS score was defined as F50 (clonal expansion) divided by E x V (chaos), with BLOSUM62-based TCRdist calculated between CDR3 peptides within each V-J. Welch's t-statistics and random forest reduced several hundred V-J features to roughly 13, which were used in a naive Bayes classifier (R e1071). In TCRdb, the public reads were trimmed at Q25 with fastp and aligned with MiXCR, with productive beta chains retained. Each record represents a unique CDR3 protein, reported with the most common genes and DNA among its rows. For this entry, the V and J calls and clone size follow TCRdb and not the study's own pipeline. The sample contains some 560,000 distinct CDR3 sequences, roughly 14% of them found a single time. The top ten hold around 7.8% of the sample.

This TCR derives from a woman in her thirties with Graves' hyperthyroidism. The source material was blood. The chain employs TRBV20-1 and TRBJ2-7; the D gene is possibly TRBD2, with 5 bases matching. The CDR3 in this case is CSAGRTASYEQYF. The nucleotide sequence reads as follows: TGCAGTGCTGGACGGACTGCTTCCTACGAGCAGTACTTC.